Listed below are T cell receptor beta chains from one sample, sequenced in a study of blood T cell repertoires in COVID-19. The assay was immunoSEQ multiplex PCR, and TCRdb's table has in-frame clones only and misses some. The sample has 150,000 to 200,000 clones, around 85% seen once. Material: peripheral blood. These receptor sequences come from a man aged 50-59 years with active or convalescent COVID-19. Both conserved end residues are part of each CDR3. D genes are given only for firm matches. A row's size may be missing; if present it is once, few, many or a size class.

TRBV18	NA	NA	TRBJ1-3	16	CASSPMVGASGNTIYF	TGTGCCAGCTCACCTATGGTGGGGGCTTCCGGAAACACCATATATTTT
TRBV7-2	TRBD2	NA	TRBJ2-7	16	CASSPPGGPGLYEQYF	TGTGCCAGCAGCCCCCCGGGAGGGCCAGGGCTCTACGAGCAGTACTTC
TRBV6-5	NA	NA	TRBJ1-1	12	CASSPVPQEAFF	TGTGCCAGCAGTCCCGTACCACAGGAAGCTTTCTTT
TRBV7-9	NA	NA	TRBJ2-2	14	CASTLLRGTGELFF	TGTGCCAGCACCCTCCTTAGGGGCACCGGGGAGCTGTTTTTT
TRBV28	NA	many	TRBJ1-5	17	CASSFQNSGIFNQPQHF	TGTGCCAGCAGTTTCCAAAATAGCGGGATCTTTAATCAGCCCCAGCATTTT
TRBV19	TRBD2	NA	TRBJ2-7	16	CASSPKSQRERYEQYF	TGTGCCAGTAGTCCGAAATCCCAGCGGGAGCGATACGAGCAGTACTTC
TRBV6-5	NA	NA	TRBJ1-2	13	CASTRAGRDGYTF	TGTGCCAGCACCAGGGCAGGGAGGGATGGCTACACCTTC
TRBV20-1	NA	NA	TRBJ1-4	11	CSARDPEKLFF	TGCAGTGCTAGAGATCCGGAAAAACTGTTTTTT
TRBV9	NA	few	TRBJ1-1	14	CASSVALQQGEAFF	TGTGCCAGCAGCGTAGCCCTCCAACAGGGAGAAGCTTTCTTT
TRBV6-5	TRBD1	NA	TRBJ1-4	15	CASSYVRGSGEKLFF	TGTGCCAGCAGTTACGTCAGGGGGTCAGGTGAAAAACTGTTTTTT
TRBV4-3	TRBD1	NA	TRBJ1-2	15	CASSQARDRVYGYTF	TGCGCCAGCAGCCAAGCCCGGGACAGGGTTTATGGCTACACCTTC
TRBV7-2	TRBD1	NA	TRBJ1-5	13	CASSIQGTQPQHF	TGTGCCAGCAGTATACAGGGGACTCAGCCCCAGCATTTT
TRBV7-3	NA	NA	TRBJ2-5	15	CASSLNGGGQETQYF	TGTGCCAGCAGCTTAAACGGGGGTGGCCAAGAGACCCAGTACTTC
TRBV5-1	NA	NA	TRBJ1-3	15	CASSLGQNSGNTIYF	TGCGCCAGCAGCTTGGGACAGAACTCTGGAAACACCATATATTTT
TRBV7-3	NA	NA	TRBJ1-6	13	CASSSTYNSPLHF	TGTGCCAGCAGCAGCACCTATAATTCACCCCTCCACTTT
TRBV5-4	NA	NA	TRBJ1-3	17	CASSLTGTLISGNTIYF	TGTGCCAGCAGCCTTACTGGGACACTTATATCTGGAAACACCATATATTTT
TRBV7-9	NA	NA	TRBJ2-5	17	CASSSPGGKSNQETQYF	TGTGCCAGCAGCTCGCCAGGGGGGAAGTCGAACCAAGAGACCCAGTACTTC
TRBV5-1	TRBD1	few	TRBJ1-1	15	CASSLVPTGVTEAFF	TGCGCCAGCAGCTTGGTCCCGACAGGGGTCACTGAAGCTTTCTTT
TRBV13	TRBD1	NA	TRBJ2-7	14	CASSLDRGRDEQYF	TGTGCCAGCAGCTTAGACAGGGGGCGCGACGAGCAGTACTTC
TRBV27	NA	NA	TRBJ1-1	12	CASSFWGREAFF	TGTGCCAGCAGTTTTTGGGGCAGGGAAGCTTTCTTT
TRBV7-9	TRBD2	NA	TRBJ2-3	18	CASSRSVWTSGLSDTQYF	TGTGCCAGCAGCCGATCCGTATGGACTAGCGGGCTGTCAGATACGCAGTATTTT
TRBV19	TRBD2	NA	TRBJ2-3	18	CASRLTSGGAGRTDTQYF	TGTGCCAGTCGTCTGACTAGCGGGGGGGCGGGACGCACAGATACGCAGTATTTT
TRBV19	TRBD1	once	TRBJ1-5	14	CASSTTGGSQPQHF	TGTGCCAGTAGTACCACAGGGGGTAGCCAGCCCCAGCATTTT
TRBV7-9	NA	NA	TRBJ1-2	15	CASSSFVSSNYGYTF	TGTGCCAGCAGCTCGTTCGTCTCCTCCAACTATGGCTACACCTTC
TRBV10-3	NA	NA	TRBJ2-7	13	CAISVGGSYEQYF	TGTGCCATCAGTGTAGGAGGGAGCTACGAGCAGTACTTC
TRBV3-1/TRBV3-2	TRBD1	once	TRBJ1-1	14	CASSQGQGVPEAFF	TGTGCCAGCAGTCAGGGACAGGGAGTTCCTGAAGCTTTCTTT
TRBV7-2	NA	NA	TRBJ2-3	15	CASSSSTSYTDTQYF	TGTGCCAGCAGCTCTAGCACTTCCTACACAGATACGCAGTATTTT
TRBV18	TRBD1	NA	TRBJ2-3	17	CASSPLGTGSSTDTQYF	TGTGCCAGCTCACCGCTAGGGACAGGGAGTAGCACAGATACGCAGTATTTT
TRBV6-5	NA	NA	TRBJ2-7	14	CASSRDSQGYEQYF	TGTGCCAGCAGTCGGGACTCCCAGGGATACGAGCAGTACTTC
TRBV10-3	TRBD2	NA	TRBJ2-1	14	CAVISGGSGHEQFF	TGTGCCGTCATTAGCGGGGGGTCTGGGCATGAGCAGTTCTTC
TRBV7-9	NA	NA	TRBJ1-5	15	CASSLEGVGNQPQHF	TGTGCCAGCAGCTTAGAAGGGGTTGGCAATCAGCCCCAGCATTTT
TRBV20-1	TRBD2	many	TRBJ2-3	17	CSASYLAGGLMTDTQYF	TGCAGTGCTAGTTATCTAGCGGGGGGGCTAATGACAGATACGCAGTATTTT
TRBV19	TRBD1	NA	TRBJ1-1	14	CASSLPTGPTEAFF	TGTGCCAGTAGCCTTCCGACAGGGCCAACTGAAGCTTTCTTT
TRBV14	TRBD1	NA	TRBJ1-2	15	CASSPSWTGGYGYTF	TGTGCCAGCAGCCCCAGCTGGACAGGGGGCTATGGCTACACCTTC
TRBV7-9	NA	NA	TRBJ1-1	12	CASSFGYTEAFF	TGTGCCAGCAGCTTCGGGTACACTGAAGCTTTCTTT
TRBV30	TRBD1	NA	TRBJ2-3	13	CAWRTGGTDTQYF	TGTGCCTGGAGAACAGGGGGCACAGATACGCAGTATTTT
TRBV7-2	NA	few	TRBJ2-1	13	CASSLERGNEQFF	TGTGCCAGCAGCTTAGAACGGGGGAATGAGCAGTTCTTC
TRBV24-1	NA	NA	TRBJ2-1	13	CATLGPRTDEQFF	TGTGCCACCCTTGGCCCACGAACCGATGAGCAGTTCTTC
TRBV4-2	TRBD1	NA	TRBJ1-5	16	CASSQVGTGPNQPQHF	TGTGCCAGCAGCCAAGTTGGGACAGGGCCCAATCAGCCCCAGCATTTT
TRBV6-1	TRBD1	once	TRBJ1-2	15	CASSVRGGGVYGYTF	TGTGCCAGCAGTGTTCGAGGGGGCGGGGTCTATGGCTACACCTTC
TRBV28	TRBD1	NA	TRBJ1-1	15	CASSSKAGGNTEAFF	TGTGCCAGCAGTTCAAAGGCAGGGGGCAACACTGAAGCTTTCTTT
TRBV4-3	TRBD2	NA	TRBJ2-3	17	CASSHTSGGSSTDTQYF	TGCGCCAGCAGCCACACTAGCGGGGGGTCTAGCACAGATACGCAGTATTTT
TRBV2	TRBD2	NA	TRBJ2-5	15	CASSERRGTQETQYF	TGTGCCAGCAGTGAAAGGCGGGGGACTCAAGAGACCCAGTACTTC
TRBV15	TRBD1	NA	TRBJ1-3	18	CATSDGQGVFRRGNTIYF	TGTGCCACCAGCGATGGACAGGGAGTCTTTCGGCGTGGAAACACCATATATTTT
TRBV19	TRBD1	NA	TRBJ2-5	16	CASSIPIDREKETQYF	TGTGCCAGTAGTATCCCGATCGACAGGGAAAAAGAGACCCAGTACTTC
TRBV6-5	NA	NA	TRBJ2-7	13	CASSPGDRYEQYF	TGTGCCAGCAGTCCAGGGGACCGATACGAGCAGTACTTC
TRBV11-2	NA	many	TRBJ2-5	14	CASSLGQGRETQYF	TGTGCCAGCAGCTTGGGGCAGGGAAGGGAGACCCAGTACTTC
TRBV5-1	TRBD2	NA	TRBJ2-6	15	CASSPGGAGANVLTF	TGCGCCAGCAGCCCGGGGGGGGCTGGGGCCAACGTCCTGACTTTC
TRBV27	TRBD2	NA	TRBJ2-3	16	CASSPPGLALPDTQYF	TGTGCCAGCAGTCCACCGGGACTAGCTCTCCCAGATACGCAGTATTTT
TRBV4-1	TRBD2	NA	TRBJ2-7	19	CASRLLGTSASSFSYEQYF	TGCGCCAGCAGGCTCCTCGGGACTAGCGCATCGTCATTCTCCTACGAGCAGTACTTC
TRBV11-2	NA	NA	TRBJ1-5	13	CASSLEANQPQHF	TGTGCCAGCAGCTTAGAAGCCAATCAGCCCCAGCATTTT
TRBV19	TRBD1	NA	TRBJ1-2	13	CASSTDRVLGYTF	TGTGCCAGTAGTACGGACAGGGTCTTAGGCTACACCTTC